This T cell receptor beta chain was observed in a study of cytomegalovirus exposure and HLA in healthy donors. As for this clone: Its antigen remains unidentified. The junction departs from the called germline gene at one end, perhaps through a read error.

Study-level results: In a later analysis, V- and J-gene trimming of beta chains associated with a DCLRE1C missense variant, replicated independently.

The CDR3 runs 15 residues. From germline, CDR1 is SGHTA and CDR2 FQGTGA. The PCR used 60 Vbeta and 13 Jbeta primers. Sequenced by immunoSEQ multiplex PCR; TCRdb stores in-frame clones only, minus some. The sample consists of 250,000 or so clones, about 81% of them appearing once. The genes are TRBV7-3 and TRBJ2-5; 7 bases map to TRBD2. Specimen: PBMCs. The TCR originated in an older woman in good health and CMV-seropositive. The CDR3, as DNA: TGTGCCAACAGCCCCAGCGGGACTCTCGGGGAGACCCAGTACTTC. Residues: CANSPSGTLGETQYF.